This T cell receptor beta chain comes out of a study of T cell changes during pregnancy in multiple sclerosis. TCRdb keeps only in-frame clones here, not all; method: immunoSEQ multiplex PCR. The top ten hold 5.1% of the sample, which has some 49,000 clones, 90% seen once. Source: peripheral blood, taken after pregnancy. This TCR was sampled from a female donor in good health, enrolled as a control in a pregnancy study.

CDR3 sequence: CASSRAGGSNTGELFF. CDR3 nucleotides: TGTGCCAGCAGCCGAGCGGGGGGTTCGAACACCGGGGAGCTGTTTTTT. V usage is TRBV5-4 and J usage is TRBJ2-2; 9 bases fit TRBD2. From germline, CDR1 is SGHNT and CDR2 YYREEE (reference sequence). Losses at the gene ends were 4 bases for V and 0 bases for J; bases not matched to a gene: 4. The CDR3 contains 16 residues.